The entry that follows covers one T cell receptor beta chain sequence. Its specific antigen is unknown. No base qualities exist here, and no much larger clone lies one base off it. These data originate in a study of molecular identifiers for immune sequencing clone quantification (dated by TCRdb to 2016 to 2019). Looking at the study overall: For a replicate experiment, RNA from about 20,000 or 100,000 naive CD8 T cells was divided into five aliquots, of which four were sequenced. The study was a methods study using CD8 T cells to benchmark molecular-identifier clustering-based TCR repertoire sequencing (MIDCIRS) and TCR RNA copy counting. What the work shows at the level of the full study, not this receptor alone: Modeling gave about 3.2 recovered TCR RNA copies per cell versus 7.5 to 10 by digital PCR, implying about 30% capture efficiency. In CMV-specific effector cells, over 98% of molecules were held by clones above 20 RNA copies, whereas under 1% of molecules were held by such clones in naive cells. Even against a background of some 920,000 naive CD8 T cells, spiked-in Jurkat TCR RNA amounting to a single cell's worth was reported to be detectable. When barcode sub-clustering was not used, chimeric consensus sequences inflated TCR diversity, with chimeras reaching as high as 47%. Identical TCR molecules sharing a barcode could cause highly expanded clone sizes to be underestimated. The naive libraries included spiked-in Jurkat TCR RNA (10 copies' worth), and this RNA is not part of the donor repertoire.

The library relied on PCR. The sample was run on an Illumina HiSeq 4000. Bulk TCR libraries were prepared as previously described, using TCR primers listed in Table S5. Purification of total RNA was performed with the Qiagen AllPrep DNA/RNA kit. Before any analysis, reads coming from multiple sequencing runs of the same library were combined into one pool. Regarding the original processing steps: Reads were retained only if their TCR constant sequence matched exactly, and those retained reads were trimmed to 150 nt and grouped according to their 12-nt molecular barcodes. Reads in each barcode group were sub-clustered using a 15% Levenshtein threshold, and a quality-weighted consensus sequence was built for each RNA molecule. Non-functional sequences were excluded, and lower-count sequences lying one edit away from another sequence were also excluded. Based on a fit of two negative binomial distributions, barcode sub-clusters having less than 20% of the maximum read count were discarded. The public sequencing data were trimmed at Q25 with fastp and processed into clonotypes with MiXCR by TCRdb, which kept only in-frame beta chains. Rows are unified per CDR3 protein, each entry keeping the most common DNA and genes. The V and J calls follow TCRdb's processing rather than the paper's. For this sample there are under 600,000 distinct CDR3 sequences; 20% to 25% appear just once. The top ten constitute around 0.84% of the sample.

Libraries of naive CD8 T cells were built from around 18,000 to 910,000 sorted cells, with 10%, 30% or 50% of the purified RNA used. Naive CD8 T cells were FACS-sorted as CD8+CD4-CCR7+CD45RA+ on a BD FACSAria II into RLT Plus buffer. To test detection sensitivity, Jurkat RNA equal to under 13 TCR copies was added to samples of about 17,000-1,100,000 naive CD8 T cells. Enrichment of CD8 T cells was performed with RosetteSep CD8+ T Cell Enrichment Cocktail and Ficoll-Paque, after which ACK red cell lysis was carried out. From a lookup of the germline V gene (reference sequence), CDR1 and CDR2 are DFQATT and SNEGSKA. The CDR3 measures 12 amino acids from cysteine to phenylalanine. The sequence is cut down to CDR3 DNA, 36 bases in frame from base 1. V loses 3 bases, J loses 0 bases, and the germline ends lie 4 bases apart.

The sequenced sample was naive CD8+ T cells from blood, with Jurkat cell RNA spiked in. The cell subset or site label on this specimen signifies: FACS-sorted CD8+CD4-CCR7+CD45RA+ naive T cells. This chain is built from TRBV20-1 and TRBJ2-3; the D gene lacks a confident call. The clonotype comes from a human donor in good health. Some libraries in this study had Jurkat cell RNA spiked in. CDR3 reads: CSASSSTDTQYF. The DNA sequence is as follows: TGCAGTGCTAGTAGTAGCACAGATACGCAGTATTTT.